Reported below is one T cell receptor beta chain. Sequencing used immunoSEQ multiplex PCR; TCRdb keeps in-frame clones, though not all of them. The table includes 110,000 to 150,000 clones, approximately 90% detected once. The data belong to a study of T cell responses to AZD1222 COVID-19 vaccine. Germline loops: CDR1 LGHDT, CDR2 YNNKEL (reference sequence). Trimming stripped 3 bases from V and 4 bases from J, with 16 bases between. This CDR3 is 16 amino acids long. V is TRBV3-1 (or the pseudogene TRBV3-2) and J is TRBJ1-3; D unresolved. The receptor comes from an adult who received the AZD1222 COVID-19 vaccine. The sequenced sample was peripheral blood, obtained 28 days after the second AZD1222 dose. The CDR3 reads CASSHLDVTRGNTIYF. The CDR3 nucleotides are TGTGCCAGCAGCCATCTGGACGTAACGAGGGGAAACACCATATATTTT.